This TCR beta chain was obtained from a study of cytomegalovirus exposure and HLA in healthy donors. As for the study in general: Of 350 to 400 genotyped donors, roughly 81% grouped in the Caucasian-associated ancestry cluster.

The CDR3 is 14 residues long. Germline loops: CDR1 LNHDA, CDR2 SQIVND (reference sequence). Losses at the gene ends were 5 bases for V and 6 bases for J; bases not matched to a gene: 10. General observations from the study: Other equally common chains were less clonally expanded than HLA-associated TCR beta chains, a later analysis showed. Among immune exposure information, only CMV serostatus was available. There were reportedly fewer N-insertions in an Asian-associated ancestry cluster than the roughly 610-donor mean, in a later analysis.

As concerns this clone: No antigen is known for it.

Primers for the PCR totalled 60 Vbeta and 13 Jbeta. Sequencing used immunoSEQ multiplex PCR; TCRdb keeps in-frame clones, though not all of them. In the table there are some 180,000 clones, 82% of which are singletons. The sequenced sample was PBMCs. The chain combines TRBV19 with TRBJ2-7; 7 nucleotides line up with TRBD2. The TCR originated in a man aged 40-49 years in good health and CMV-seronegative. In DNA form, the CDR3 reads TGTGCCAGTAGTTTCGGGGGGAATTGGGGCGAGCAGTACTTC. It translates to CASSFGGNWGEQYF.